This paragraph reports one T cell receptor (beta chain). The same CDR3 arises from other DNA sequences in this sample as well. Original analysis: Cell counts per sample came from amplifying reference gene primers. Measured with immunoSEQ multiplex PCR; TCRdb has only the in-frame clones, and not every one. For V, J and clone size, that table is used; D and trimming come from the DNA. The sample yields 150,000 or so clones, around 89% seen once. This entry belongs to a study of blood T cell repertoires in COVID-19. The wider study: T cells, B-cell-depleted T cells, or PBMCs provided the cDNA or gDNA that served as material.

There are 15 residues in the CDR3. CDR1 is SGDLS and CDR2 is YYNGEE in the germline V gene. The V and J ends lost 0 bases and 3 bases, in that order; junction bases with no gene match: 5. The sample consisted of peripheral blood. This receptor was identified in a man between 60 and 70 years old with COVID-19, enrolled during active disease. This chain connects TRBV9 to TRBJ2-7; 8 bases map to TRBD1. In DNA, the CDR3 is TGTGCCAGCAGCGTAGGGGGGACAGGCGGCTACGAGCAGTACTTC. This translates into CASSVGGTGGYEQYF.